Below, 5 T cell receptor beta chains from the same sample are listed, as sequenced in a study of shared clonotypes between healthy human individuals (dated by TCRdb to the early 2020s). The receptor library was made with the immunoSEQ multiplex PCR assay. In TCRdb, the immuneACCESS table is reduced to in-frame sequences with V and J assigned. These tables do not hold every clone; where another copy was compared, an unresolved V gene accounts for under half, and the others remain unexplained. The sample contains approximately 2,200,000 clones, 85% to 95% of them found a single time. The top ten clones comprise approximately 1.7% of the sample. CD8 naive samples were obtained by positive selection for CCR7 among CD45RO-negative cells, yielding a CD45RA+CCR7+ population from which TemRA cells were excluded. The sequenced sample consisted of naive CD8+ T cells from PBMCs. The label giving this sample's cell subset or site can be read as: CD45RA+CCR7+. These receptor sequences come from a man in his late teens or twenties in good health. Some clones in this sample may be carry-over from other donors' samples.

This clone was counted a single time. The CDR3 DNA follows: TGTGCCGGACGGACTCTAAGTTGGAGAGATACGCAGTATTTT. Protein product: CAGRTLSWRDTQYF. The gene calls are TRBV30 and TRBJ2-3, with D perhaps TRBD2 (5 bases). The CDR3 contains 14 residues. Trimming took off 8 bases at V and 5 bases at J, with 20 bases between the two ends. The germline gives CDR1 GTSNPN, CDR2 SVGIG (reference sequence).

To note about this clone: Additional DNA sequences in this sample encode the identical CDR3. The chain couples TRBV15 to TRBJ2-7, with a weak D call TRBD1 (6 bases). V was clipped by 5 bases and J by 3 bases, with 11 bases between them. CDR3 size: 13 residues. The V gene's germline CDR1 is LNHNV and CDR2 YYDKDF (reference sequence). The CDR3 bases are TGTGCCACCAGCTGGGGGCGCGGCTACGAGCAGTACTTC. Its protein product is CATSWGRGYEQYF.

The genes are TRBV9 and TRBJ2-7; maybe TRBD1 (6 bases). The V and J ends lost 4 bases and 6 bases respectively, with 20 bases between them. There are 15 residues in the CDR3. Germline V gene sequence: CDR1 SGDLS, CDR2 YYNGEE. The CDR3 here is CASSPRPGTPLEQYF. CDR3 bases: TGTGCCAGCAGCCCTCGTCCCGGGACACCCCTCGAGCAGTACTTC. Looking up the rest from reference TRBV9 and TRBJ2-7 gives the full variable domain: DSGVTQTPKHLITATGQRVTLRCSPRSGDLSVYWYQQSLDQGLQFLIQYYNGEERAKGNILERFSAQQFPDLHSELNLSSLELGDSALYFCASSPRPGTPLEQYFGPGTRLTVT.

The chain recombines TRBV4-3 with TRBJ2-1; D call uncertain. This CDR3 contains 14 residues. V was shortened by 0 bases and J by 6 bases, with 9 bases between the two germline ends. Per germline, CDR1 LGHNA and CDR2 YSLEER. CDR3 sequence (DNA): TGCGCCAGCAGCCAAGATTACTCTCCCAATGAGCAGTTCTTC. This translates into CASSQDYSPNEQFF.

The gene calls are TRBV30 and TRBJ2-1; 7 bases are shared with TRBD2. The CDR3 is 15 residues long. Germline V gene sequence: CDR1 GTSNPN, CDR2 SVGIG (reference sequence). Trimming at V came to 3 bases and at J to 4 bases, leaving 9 bases not matched to a gene. The DNA for the CDR3 is TGTGCCTGGAGGGAGCTAGCGGCACCTTACAATGAGCAGTTCTTC. Amino acids: CAWRELAAPYNEQFF.